The sequence of this T cell receptor beta chain was determined in a study of yellow fever vaccine responses in identical twins. Findings and caveats of the study: Twins' vaccine T cell responses reportedly seemed partly convergent and partly personalized.

Germline CDR1 reads LGHNA; CDR2 reads YSLEER. The CDR3 consists of 14 residues. Trimming took 3 bases from V and 3 from J, leaving 12 bases between them. For this clonotype: Antigen unknown.

One entry per CDR3 protein, called by TCRdb with MiXCR from the RT-PCR reads. The sample consists of a few thousand distinct CDR3 sequences, over 75% of them appearing once. The specimen comprised T cells from blood (PBMCs), unsorted or a sorted subset (not recorded which), sampled before or after yellow fever vaccination (not recorded which). The receptor comes from a woman younger than 35 who received the yellow fever vaccine. The chain employs TRBV4-3 and TRBJ2-7; D could derive from TRBD1 or TRBD2 (5 bases each). CDR3 sequence reads: CASSQTGTYYEQYF. The CDR3 nucleotides are TGCGCCAGCAGCCAGACCGGGACGTACTACGAGCAGTACTTC.